This T cell receptor (beta chain) was recovered during a study of CD8 T cells in ankylosing spondylitis. This clonotype was observed a few times. Its antigen remains unidentified. The CDR3 contains 14 residues. Trimming removed 7 bases at V and 3 bases at J, with 15 bases between. Germline V gene sequence: CDR1 MGHDK, CDR2 SYGVNS. Points from the study as a whole: Prior literature has documented some motif variants in synovial fluid and blood from reactive arthritis. Relatively rare in peripheral blood, disease-linked clones were also CD8+. Several highly homologous variants made up a TCR beta motif, and this motif appeared characteristic of ankylosing spondylitis blood.

For TCR beta, libraries came from quantitative 5'-RACE with molecular barcodes. Via MiXCR, TCRdb re-called the 5' RACE reads, giving one row per CDR3 protein. The sample shows 800,000 to 900,000 distinct CDR3 sequences, 10% to 15% of them seen only once. The sequenced material came from blood, either unsorted or a sorted T cell fraction (not recorded which). This chain joins TRBV25-1 and TRBJ1-1, with a weak D call TRBD1 (5 bases). This TCR was sampled from a male donor with ankylosing spondylitis. The CDR3 DNA reads as TGTGCCAGCACTTGGGGAGGGGAAGACACTGAAGCTTTCTTT. Amino acid sequence: CASTWGGEDTEAFF.